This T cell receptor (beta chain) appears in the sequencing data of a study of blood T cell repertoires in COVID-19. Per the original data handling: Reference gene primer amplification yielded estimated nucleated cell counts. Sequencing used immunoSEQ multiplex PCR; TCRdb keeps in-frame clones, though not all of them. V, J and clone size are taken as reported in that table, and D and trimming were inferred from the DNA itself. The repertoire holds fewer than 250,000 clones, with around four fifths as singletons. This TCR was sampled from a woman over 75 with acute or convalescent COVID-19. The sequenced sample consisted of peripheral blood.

The CDR3 DNA sequence: TGTGCCAGCGGGGGGTCGACCACTGAAGCTTTCTTT. Translating gives CASGGSTTEAFF. The J gene is TRBJ1-1, the V gene TRBV28; perhaps TRBD1 as D (5 bases). CDR3 length: 12 amino acids. Germline-derived CDR1 and CDR2 are MDHEN and SYDVKM. The germline V and J ends were trimmed by 8 bases and 4 bases, with 11 bases remaining between them.